This T cell receptor beta chain appears in the sequencing data of a study of regulatory T cells in long-lasting Graves disease. Study details: Those with persistent Graves' disease had received antithyroid drugs for over 5 years with positive TSH receptor antibodies.

The table lists this clonotype with a few counts. What it binds is not known. Specified time point: persistent/refractory GD, antithyroid drugs over 5 years with positive TRAb. Construction of the TCR library relied on RNA isolated from PBMCs. Around 10 milliliters of peripheral blood were taken and placed in EDTA tubes. Whole-study findings and limits: With a small sample size, accuracy may have been reduced. Patients whose Graves' disease persisted exhibited lower TCR diversity than those newly diagnosed.

TCR beta libraries were built with iRepertoire HTBI primers and Arm-PCR of CDR3 regions. MiXCR, applied by TCRdb to the multiplex PCR reads, yields one record per CDR3 protein. The sample gives hundreds of thousands of distinct CDR3 sequences, about 19% of which show up once; 29% is in the top ten. Material: peripheral blood mononuclear cells (PBMCs), obtained when the disease was refractory, from a patient treated with antithyroid drugs. This TCR was sampled from a female donor with Graves disease.

The CDR3 reads CASRPTANTEAFF. The CDR3 coding sequence is TGCGCCAGCAGGCCCACAGCGAACACTGAAGCTTTCTTT. The gene calls are TRBV4-1 and TRBJ1-1; D is unclear. V gave up 6 bases and J gave up 1 base, with 9 bases separating them. This CDR3 is 13 amino acids long. CDR1 and CDR2 (germline): MGHRA, YSYEKL.